The following is a T cell receptor beta chain sequence with its context. The data were taken from a study of blood T cell repertoires in COVID-19. Method: immunoSEQ multiplex PCR; TCRdb's copy keeps in-frame clones and lacks some. Seen here are roughly 700,000 clones, around 89% observed once, and the top ten hold more than 0.25%. The germline gives CDR1 SGHDT, CDR2 YYEEEE. Germline trimming cut 1 base from V and 7 bases from J; bases unmatched to any gene: 4. This CDR3 spans 13 amino acids. This receptor was taken from a woman younger than 35 with acute or convalescent COVID-19. Sequences were obtained from peripheral blood. This rearrangement joins TRBV5-6 to TRBJ1-2, with 7 bases that match TRBD1. As DNA, the CDR3 is TGTGCCAGCAGCTTGCCCAACAGGGGTGGCTACACCTTC. This codes for CASSLPNRGGYTF.